The 22 T cell receptor beta chains reported below all come from one sample, sequenced in a study of naive and memory T cell subsets. The beta constant-region primer was an equimolar mix of two oligonucleotides covering TRBC1 and TRBC2. Ligated cDNA was amplified by four rounds of PCR with nested alpha and beta constant-region primers and SP2. TCRdb called the UMI-ligation and nested PCR reads again in MiXCR, with one record for every CDR3 protein. In the table there are about 120,000 distinct CDR3 sequences, 36% of which are singletons. Sequenced: central memory CD4+ T cells from blood. These receptors all stem from a human donor in good health.

There are a few counts of this clonotype. J is TRBJ2-5 and V is TRBV30; 10 positions match TRBD2. CDR1 is GTSNPN, CDR2 SVGIG, per germline (reference sequence). The CDR3 is 14 amino acids. V gave up 2 bases and J gave up 8 bases; unmatched junction bases: 8. CDR3 coding DNA: TGTGCCTGGAGTTCACTAGCGGGACTGCGCACCCAGTACTTC. Its protein product is CAWSSLAGLRTQYF.

The chain employs TRBV2 and TRBJ1-5, with D tentatively TRBD1 (6 bases). The CDR3 consists of 13 residues. The V gene lost 6 bases and the J gene lost 5 bases, with 11 bases spanning the gap. In germline, CDR1 is SNHLY, CDR2 FYNNEI. CDR3 nucleotide sequence: TGTGCCAGCAGACAGGGCTTCGATCAGCCCCAGCATTTT. Amino acid sequence: CASRQGFDQPQHF. Together with reference TRBV2 and TRBJ1-5, the CDR3 gives the full variable domain: EPEVTQTPSHQVTQMGQEVILRCVPISNHLYFYWYRQILGQKVEFLVSFYNNEISEKSEIFDDQFSVERPDGSNFTLKIRSTKLEDSAMYFCASRQGFDQPQHFGDGTRLSIL.

CDR3 sequence reads: CASSPLLPPGQGRQGNTIYF. The DNA for the CDR3 is TGTGCCAGCTCACCGCTTCTTCCACCGGGACAGGGTCGTCAAGGAAACACCATATATTTT. J is TRBJ1-3 and V is TRBV18; 9 bases line up with TRBD1. Trimming removed 3 bases from V and 4 bases from J; junction bases left unmatched: 19. This CDR3 is 20 amino acids long. Germline assignment: CDR1 KGHSH and CDR2 LQKENI.

The chain carries TRBV12-5 and TRBJ2-7; tentatively, D is TRBD1 (6 bases). The germline gives CDR1 LGHNT, CDR2 FRNRAP. The CDR3 contains 12 residues. Trimming took off 0 bases at V and 6 bases at J, with 6 bases between the two ends. In DNA form, the CDR3 reads TGTGCTAGTGGTTTGGTAGGGGGCGAGCAGTACTTC. Residues: CASGLVGGEQYF.

The V call is TRBV12-3 or TRBV12-4, the J call TRBJ2-1; D possibly corresponds to TRBD2 (5 bases). The V end was cut by 0 bases, the J end by 6 bases, with 12 bases between. The CDR3 covers 15 residues. The CDR3 nucleotides are TGTGCCAGCAGTTTAGCCCTACGGGATATCAATGAGCAGTTCTTC. This sequence encodes CASSLALRDINEQFF.

A single count supports this clonotype. V is TRBV29-1 and J is TRBJ1-1; 7 bases are a match to TRBD1. The CDR3 is made up of 14 amino acids. The trim removed 5 bases at V and 5 bases at J, leaving 11 bases unmatched. Per germline, CDR1 SQVTM and CDR2 ANQGSEA. The DNA of the CDR3 is TGCAGCGTTTACACGACAGGGTTTGTAACTGAAGCTTTCTTT. This sequence encodes CSVYTTGFVTEAFF.

The chain links TRBV6-5 to TRBJ2-3, with TRBD2 matching 15 bases. After removal of 6 bases from V and 1 base from J, the junction contained 5 bases not matched to a gene. This CDR3 is built from 17 residues. Germline CDR1 and CDR2: MNHEY and SVGAGI. The CDR3 nucleotides are TGTGCCAGCAGACCGGGACTAGCGGGAGGAGGCACAGATACGCAGTATTTT. As protein: CASRPGLAGGGTDTQYF.

The table lists this clonotype with a few counts. The CDR3, as DNA: TGTGCCATCAGTGGCCAGGGAACAGATACGCAGTATTTT. It is translated as CAISGQGTDTQYF. This chain links TRBV10-3 with TRBJ2-3; D might be TRBD1 (5 bases). Per germline, CDR1 ENHRY and CDR2 SYGVKD. The germline V and J ends were trimmed by 4 bases and 3 bases, with 8 bases remaining between them. The CDR3 covers 13 residues.

V is TRBV20-1 and J is TRBJ2-7; 9 positions agree with TRBD2. Per germline, CDR1 DFQATT and CDR2 SNEGSKA (reference sequence). V was clipped by 3 bases and J by 1 base; unmatched bases: 7. The CDR3 sequence is 15 residues long. The CDR3 sequence is CSARAHSGSSYEQYF. The CDR3, as DNA: TGCAGTGCTAGGGCCCATAGCGGGAGTTCCTACGAGCAGTACTTC.

The gene calls are TRBV11-2 and TRBJ2-7; no clear D. Trimming took off 5 bases at V and 1 base at J, with 15 bases between the two ends. The CDR3 consists of 15 residues. In germline, CDR1 is SGHAT, CDR2 FQNNGV. This CDR3 reads CASSLMELGSYEQYF. The DNA for the CDR3 is TGTGCCAGCAGCCTCATGGAACTCGGGTCCTACGAGCAGTACTTC.

The sample holds a few counts of this clonotype. The rearrangement uses TRBV18 and TRBJ1-4; D gene ambiguous. Trimming cost V 6 bases and J 0 bases, with 14 bases left between them. This CDR3 contains 16 residues. Germline V gene sequence: CDR1 KGHSH, CDR2 LQKENI. CDR3 in DNA: TGTGCCAGCTCTCTAGAGGTCGACACAACTAATGAAAAACTGTTTTTT. Translation: CASSLEVDTTNEKLFF.

Written as DNA, the CDR3 is TGCGCCAGCAGCCAAGAACAGGGAGGGGATCAGCCCCAGCATTTT. This gives the protein CASSQEQGGDQPQHF. This rearrangement joins TRBV4-1 to TRBJ1-5, with a tentative D call TRBD1 (6 bases). V was clipped by 0 bases and J by 5 bases, with 11 bases between them. The CDR3 is 15 amino acids. Germline CDR1 reads MGHRA; CDR2 reads YSYEKL.

This chain links TRBV9 with TRBJ2-1, with TRBD2 matching over 7 bases. The CDR3 is 15 amino acids. Unmatched junction bases numbered 10, after V lost 4 bases and J lost 6 bases. Germline CDR1 reads SGDLS; CDR2 reads YYNGEE. CDR3 DNA: TGTGCCAGCAGCCAGCGGACTAGTGATAGCAATGAGCAGTTCTTC. Residues: CASSQRTSDSNEQFF.

In its sample, this clonotype was seen a few times. V gene TRBV6-5 combines with J gene TRBJ2-7; D gene ambiguous. The ends were cut back, 5 bases at V and 6 bases at J, with 11 bases in the middle. Per germline, CDR1 MNHEY and CDR2 SVGAGI. This CDR3 contains 12 residues. The CDR3 region is CASSPGPAEQYF. The CDR3 DNA sequence: TGTGCCAGCAGTCCTGGTCCCGCCGAGCAGTACTTC.

The CDR3 is CSARETSGGNEQFF. The CDR3 bases are TGCAGTGCTAGAGAGACTAGCGGGGGAAATGAGCAGTTCTTC. The chain has TRBV20-1 and TRBJ2-1; 12 nucleotides align to TRBD2. CDR1 and CDR2 (germline): DFQATT, SNEGSKA (reference sequence). V shed 0 bases and J 7 bases; nucleotides not matched to a gene: 1. This CDR3 has 14 amino acids.

The chain joins TRBV6-5 to TRBJ2-3, with TRBD2 matching over 7 bases. In germline, CDR1 is MNHEY, CDR2 SVGAGI. There are 15 residues in the CDR3. The V gene end was trimmed by 7 bases and the J gene end by 2 bases; junction bases not matched to a gene: 9. CDR3 loop: CASTRDGTNTDTQYF. CDR3 DNA sequence: TGTGCCAGCACCAGGGACGGGACTAACACAGATACGCAGTATTTT.

This clonotype was seen a few times. The V gene is TRBV19, the J gene TRBJ2-3, with a weak D call TRBD2 (6 bases). Germline V CDR1 and CDR2: LNHDA, SQIVND (reference sequence). V was cut by 7 bases and J by 0 bases, with 11 bases left in between. The CDR3 loop spans 14 amino acids. The CDR3 DNA is TGTGCCAGTAAAGACGGGGGAAGCACAGATACGCAGTATTTT. Amino acid sequence: CASKDGGSTDTQYF.

This clonotype was observed many times. The chain carries TRBV12-3 or TRBV12-4 and TRBJ2-3, with unresolved D. The CDR3 is made up of 15 amino acids. The V and J ends lost 7 bases and 3 bases respectively, with 17 bases between them. In DNA form, the CDR3 reads TGTGCCAGCACCTGGGGTAATCAGTTGACAGATACGCAGTATTTT. It translates to CASTWGNQLTDTQYF.

The chain recombines TRBV7-8 with TRBJ2-1; a weak D match, TRBD1 (6 bases). Germline CDR1 and CDR2: SGHVS and FQNEAQ. Trimming stripped 4 bases from V and 12 bases from J, with 19 bases between. There are 14 residues in the CDR3. This CDR3 is CASSSRTADGGQFF. The DNA for the CDR3 is TGTGCCAGCAGCTCAAGGACAGCCGATGGGGGGCAGTTCTTC.

The V and J genes are TRBV3-1 and TRBJ2-7; D gene uncertain. The length of the CDR3 is 14 residues. Trimming removed 2 bases from V and 0 bases from J, with 8 bases in between. The germline gives CDR1 LGHDT, CDR2 YNNKEL (reference sequence). The CDR3 is CASSQSDGSYEQYF. The CDR3 coding sequence is TGTGCCAGCAGCCAATCGGACGGCTCCTACGAGCAGTACTTC.

The chain couples TRBV24-1 to TRBJ2-1, with 9 bases lining up with TRBD2. This CDR3 spans 16 amino acids. Germline V gives CDR1 KGHDR, CDR2 SFDVKD. Trimming removed 4 bases from V and 1 base from J; junction bases left unmatched: 4. The CDR3 nucleotides are TGTGCCACCAGTGACAATAGCGGGAGTTCCTACAATGAGCAGTTCTTC. Translation: CATSDNSGSSYNEQFF.

The genes are TRBV28 and TRBJ1-5, with TRBD1 as a possible D gene (5 bases). V was clipped by 10 bases and J by 5 bases, with 18 bases between them. Germline V gene sequence: CDR1 MDHEN, CDR2 SYDVKM. This CDR3 is built from 14 residues. The CDR3 protein is CATTRWGGHQPQHF. The CDR3 region has the DNA TGTGCCACTACGAGGTGGGGGGGTCATCAGCCCCAGCATTTT.